This passage covers 7 T cell receptor beta chains from one sample sequenced in a study of OX40 agonist ivuxolimab in advanced cancers. Library creation used the immunoSEQ multiplex PCR assay. TCRdb limited this immuneACCESS table to in-frame rearrangements with V and J called. A share of clones is missing; checked studies link under half to unresolved V genes, and the rest is unexplained. Recorded for this sample are tens of thousands of clones; approximately 80% of them occurred a single time. Under 3% of the sample is in the top ten clones. The specimen was CD4+ or CD8+ T cells sorted from blood, collected in a trial of the OX40 agonist ivuxolimab. The source of these receptors is an adult with an advanced solid tumor such as melanoma, head and neck, liver or kidney cancer.

This chain links TRBV30 with TRBJ2-7, with TRBD2 as a possible D gene (5 bases). V was pared by 5 bases and J by 10 bases, with 15 bases between. The germline CDR1 and CDR2 sequences are GTSNPN and SVGIG (reference sequence). The CDR3 has 11 amino acids. DNA for the CDR3: TGTGCCTGGGAAGCGGCTAGCAGACAGTACTTC. Translating it yields CAWEAASRQYF.

V gene TRBV19 combines with J gene TRBJ1-4; D perhaps matches TRBD1 (5 bases). The V and J ends lost 5 bases and 8 bases respectively, with 15 bases between them. Looked up from germline, CDR1 is LNHDA and CDR2 is SQIVND (reference sequence). The CDR3 extends over 14 amino acids. The CDR3 nucleotides read TGTGCCAGTAGTTCGACCCCAGGGAAAGAAAAACTGTTTTTT. It specifies CASSSTPGKEKLFF.

This rearrangement joins TRBV5-1 to TRBJ1-1, with a weak D call TRBD1 (5 bases). The V gene's germline CDR1 is SGHRS and CDR2 YFSETQ. The V end lost 0 bases, the J end lost 1 base, and 7 bases lay between the germline ends. The CDR3 runs to 14 residues. CDR3 sequence: CASSLGGPNTEAFF. For the CDR3, the DNA is TGCGCCAGCAGCTTGGGGGGCCCGAACACTGAAGCTTTCTTT. The variable domain in full, completed from reference TRBV5-1 and TRBJ1-1, reads KAGVTQTPRYLIKTRGQQVTLSCSPISGHRSVSWYQQTPGQGLQFLFEYFSETQRNKGNFPGRFSGRQFSNSRSEMNVSTLELGDSALYLCASSLGGPNTEAFFGQGTRLTVV.

This rearrangement joins TRBV18 to TRBJ1-1; a possible D gene is TRBD1 (5 bases). The CDR3 sequence is 16 residues long. V was shortened by 1 base and J by 0 bases, with 12 bases between the two germline ends. Germline V gene sequence: CDR1 KGHSH, CDR2 LQKENI. CDR3: CASSPRQGSMNTEAFF. The CDR3 DNA reads TGTGCCAGCTCACCACGGCAGGGAAGTATGAACACTGAAGCTTTCTTT.

A remark on this clone: Compared with germline, one end of the junction differs, possibly owing to a read error. The chain has TRBV25-1 and TRBJ2-7, with a possible D match to TRBD1 (6 bases). Germline V gene sequence: CDR1 MGHDK, CDR2 SYGVNS. The CDR3 is made up of 13 amino acids. The CDR3 DNA reads as TGTGCCAGCAGGAGGGGGTCATCCTACGGGCAGTACTTC. This codes for CASRRGSSYGQYF.

The rearrangement uses TRBV11-2 and TRBJ2-2, with D possibly being TRBD1 or TRBD2 (6 bases each). The CDR3 extends over 15 amino acids. From germline, CDR1 is SGHAT and CDR2 FQNNGV. V lost 0 bases and J 6 bases, leaving 11 bases between the germline ends. The CDR3 DNA sequence: TGTGCCAGCAGCTTAGAAGGGGGGTTGCCCGGGGAGCTGTTTTTT. Translating gives CASSLEGGLPGELFF.

CDR3 loop: CASSLGHSTGKHSGNTIYF. The CDR3 DNA reads TGCGCCAGCAGCTTGGGGCATTCGACAGGGAAGCACTCTGGAAACACCATATATTTT. The chain combines TRBV5-1 with TRBJ1-3, with TRBD1 matching 7 bases. The V gene's germline CDR1 is SGHRS and CDR2 YFSETQ. The CDR3 runs to 19 residues. V lost 0 bases to trimming and J lost 0 bases; unmatched junction nucleotides: 12.